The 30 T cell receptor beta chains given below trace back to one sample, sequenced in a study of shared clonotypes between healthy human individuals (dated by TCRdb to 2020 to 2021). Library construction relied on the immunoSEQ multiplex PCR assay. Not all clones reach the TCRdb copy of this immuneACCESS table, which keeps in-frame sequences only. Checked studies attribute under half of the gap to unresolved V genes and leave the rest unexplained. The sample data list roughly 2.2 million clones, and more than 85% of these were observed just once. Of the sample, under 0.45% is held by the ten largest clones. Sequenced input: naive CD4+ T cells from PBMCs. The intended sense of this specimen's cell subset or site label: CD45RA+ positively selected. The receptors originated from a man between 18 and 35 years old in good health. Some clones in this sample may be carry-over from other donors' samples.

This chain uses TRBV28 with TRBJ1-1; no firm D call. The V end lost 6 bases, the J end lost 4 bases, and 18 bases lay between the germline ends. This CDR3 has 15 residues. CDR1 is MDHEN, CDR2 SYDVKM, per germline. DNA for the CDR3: TGTGCCAGCAGCCCCGCGGGGATCTATTCCACTGAAGCTTTCTTT. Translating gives CASSPAGIYSTEAFF.

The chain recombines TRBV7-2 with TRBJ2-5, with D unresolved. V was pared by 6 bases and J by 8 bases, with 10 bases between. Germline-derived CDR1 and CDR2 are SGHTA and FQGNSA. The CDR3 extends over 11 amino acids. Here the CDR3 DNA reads TGTGCCAGCAGACAGTCTGATACCCAGTACTTC. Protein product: CASRQSDTQYF. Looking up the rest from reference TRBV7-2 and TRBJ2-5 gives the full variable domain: GAGVSQSPSNKVTEKGKDVELRCDPISGHTALYWYRQSLGQGLEFLIYFQGNSAPDKSGLPSDRFSAERTGGSVSTLTIQRTQQEDSAVYLCASRQSDTQYFGPGTRLLVL.

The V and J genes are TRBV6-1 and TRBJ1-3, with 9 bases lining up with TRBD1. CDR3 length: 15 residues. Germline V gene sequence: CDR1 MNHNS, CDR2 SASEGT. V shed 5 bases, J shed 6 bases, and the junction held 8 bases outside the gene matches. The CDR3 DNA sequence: TGTGCCAGCAGTTCCGCCGGGACAGGGAAAAACACCATATATTTT. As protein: CASSSAGTGKNTIYF.

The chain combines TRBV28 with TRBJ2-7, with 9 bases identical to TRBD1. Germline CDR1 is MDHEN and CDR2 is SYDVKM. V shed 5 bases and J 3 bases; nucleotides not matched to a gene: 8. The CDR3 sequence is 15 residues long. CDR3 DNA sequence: TGTGCCAGCAGTGCCCCGGGACAGGGTATCTACGAGCAGTACTTC. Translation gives CASSAPGQGIYEQYF. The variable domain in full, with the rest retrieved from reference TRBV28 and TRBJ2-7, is DVKVTQSSRYLVKRTGEKVFLECVQDMDHENMFWYRQDPGLGLRLIYFSYDVKMKEKGDIPEGYSVSREKKERFSLILESASTNQTSMYLCASSAPGQGIYEQYFGPGTRLTVT.

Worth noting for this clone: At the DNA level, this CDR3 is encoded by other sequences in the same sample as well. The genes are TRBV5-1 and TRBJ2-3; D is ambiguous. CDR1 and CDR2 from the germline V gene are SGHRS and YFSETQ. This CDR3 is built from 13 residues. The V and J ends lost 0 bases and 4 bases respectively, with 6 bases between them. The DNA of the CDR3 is TGCGCCAGCAGCTTGGAGGGATCAGATACGCAGTATTTT. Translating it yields CASSLEGSDTQYF.

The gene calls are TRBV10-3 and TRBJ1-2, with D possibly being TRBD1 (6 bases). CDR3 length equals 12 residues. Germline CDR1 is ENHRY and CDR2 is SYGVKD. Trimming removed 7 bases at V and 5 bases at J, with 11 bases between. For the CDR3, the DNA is TGTGCCATCAAAGAGGACAGTTATGGCTACACCTTC. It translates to CAIKEDSYGYTF.

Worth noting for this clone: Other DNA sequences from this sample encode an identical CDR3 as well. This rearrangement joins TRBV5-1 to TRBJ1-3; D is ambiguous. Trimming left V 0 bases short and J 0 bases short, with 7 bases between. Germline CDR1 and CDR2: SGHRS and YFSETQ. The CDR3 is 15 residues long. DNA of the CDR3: TGCGCCAGCAGCTTGGCGGGAGACTCTGGAAACACCATATATTTT. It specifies CASSLAGDSGNTIYF.

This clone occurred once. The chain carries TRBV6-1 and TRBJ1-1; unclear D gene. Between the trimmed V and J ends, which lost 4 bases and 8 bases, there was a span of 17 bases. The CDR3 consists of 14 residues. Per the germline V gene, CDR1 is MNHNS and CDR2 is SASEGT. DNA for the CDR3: TGTGCCAGCAGTGGAGACCTCCGTCCGCGGGAAGCTTTCTTT. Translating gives CASSGDLRPREAFF.

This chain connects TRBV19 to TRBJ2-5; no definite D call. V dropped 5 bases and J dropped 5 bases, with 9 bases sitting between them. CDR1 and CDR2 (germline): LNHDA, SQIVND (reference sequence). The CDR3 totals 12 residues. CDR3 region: CASSSTWETQYF. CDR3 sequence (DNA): TGTGCCAGTAGTTCGACTTGGGAGACCCAGTACTTC.

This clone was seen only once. CDR3 region: CASSQDLTADTQYF. CDR3 nucleotides: TGCGCCAGCAGCCAAGATTTAACGGCAGATACGCAGTATTTT. The V and J genes are TRBV4-1 and TRBJ2-3; D gene uncertain. CDR1 MGHRA and CDR2 YSYEKL come from the germline V gene. V was shortened by 0 bases and J by 4 bases, with 8 bases between the two germline ends. This CDR3 has 14 amino acids.

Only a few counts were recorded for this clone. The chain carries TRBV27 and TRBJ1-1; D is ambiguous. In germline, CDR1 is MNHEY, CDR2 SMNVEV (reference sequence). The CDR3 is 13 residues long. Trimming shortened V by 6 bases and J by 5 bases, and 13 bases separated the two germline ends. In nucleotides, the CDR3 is TGTGCCAGCAGCCTGATGATGGGTACTGAAGCTTTCTTT. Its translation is CASSLMMGTEAFF.

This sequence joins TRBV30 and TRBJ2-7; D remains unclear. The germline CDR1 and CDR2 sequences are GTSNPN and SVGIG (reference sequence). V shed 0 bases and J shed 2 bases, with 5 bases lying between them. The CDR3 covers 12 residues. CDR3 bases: TGTGCCTGGAGTGTAGTGGCCTACGAGCAGTACTTC. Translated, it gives CAWSVVAYEQYF.

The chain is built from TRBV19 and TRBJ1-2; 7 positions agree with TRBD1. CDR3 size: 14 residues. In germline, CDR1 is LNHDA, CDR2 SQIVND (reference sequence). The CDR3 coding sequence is TGTGATCAGGGGGACCGGACAGGTGGCGATGGCTACACCTTC. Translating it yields CDQGDRTGGDGYTF. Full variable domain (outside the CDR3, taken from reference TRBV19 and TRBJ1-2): DGGITQSPKYLFRKEGQNVTLSCEQNLNHDAMYWYRQDPGQGLRLIYYSQIVNDFQKGDIAEGYSVSREKKESFPLTVTSAQKNPTAFYLCDQGDRTGGDGYTFGSGTRLTVV.

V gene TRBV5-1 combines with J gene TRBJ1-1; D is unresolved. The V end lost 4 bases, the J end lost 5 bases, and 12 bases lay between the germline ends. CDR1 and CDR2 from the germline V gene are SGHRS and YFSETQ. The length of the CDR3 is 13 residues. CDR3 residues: CASSQLRATEAFF. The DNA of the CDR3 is TGCGCCAGCAGCCAACTGCGGGCGACTGAAGCTTTCTTT.

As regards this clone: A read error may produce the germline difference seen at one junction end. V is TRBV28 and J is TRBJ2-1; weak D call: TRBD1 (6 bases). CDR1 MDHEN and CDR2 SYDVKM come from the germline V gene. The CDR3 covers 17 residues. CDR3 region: CASRLYSGTSTYNEQFF. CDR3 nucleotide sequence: TGTGCCAGCAGATTATACTCCGGGACAAGCACCTACAATGAGCAGTTCTTC.

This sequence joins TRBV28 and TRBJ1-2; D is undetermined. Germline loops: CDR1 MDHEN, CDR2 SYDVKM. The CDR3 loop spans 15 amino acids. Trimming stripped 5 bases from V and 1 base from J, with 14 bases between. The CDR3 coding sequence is TGTGCCAGCAGTCCCGGTGTTCGATATAACTATGGCTACACCTTC. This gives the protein CASSPGVRYNYGYTF.

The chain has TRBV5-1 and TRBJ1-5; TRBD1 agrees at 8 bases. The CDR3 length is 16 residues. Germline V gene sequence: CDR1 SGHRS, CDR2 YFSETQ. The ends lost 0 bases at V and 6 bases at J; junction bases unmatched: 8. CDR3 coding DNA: TGCGCCAGCAGCTTGGGAGACCGACAGGGGAGTCAGCCCCAGCATTTT. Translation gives CASSLGDRQGSQPQHF.

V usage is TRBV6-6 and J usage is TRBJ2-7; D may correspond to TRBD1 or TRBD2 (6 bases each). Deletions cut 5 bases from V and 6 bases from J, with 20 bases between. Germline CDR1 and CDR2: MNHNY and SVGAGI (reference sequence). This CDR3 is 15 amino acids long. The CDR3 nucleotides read TGTGCCAGCAGTCCCCGGAGGGGGACCCCGGGCGAGCAGTACTTC. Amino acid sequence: CASSPRRGTPGEQYF.

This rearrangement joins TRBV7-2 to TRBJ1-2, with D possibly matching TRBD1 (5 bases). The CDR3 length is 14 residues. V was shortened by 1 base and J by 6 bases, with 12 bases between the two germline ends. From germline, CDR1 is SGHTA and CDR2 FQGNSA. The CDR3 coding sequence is TGTGCCAGCAGCTTAGTGGCAGGGCGAGATGGCTACACCTTC. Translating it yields CASSLVAGRDGYTF.

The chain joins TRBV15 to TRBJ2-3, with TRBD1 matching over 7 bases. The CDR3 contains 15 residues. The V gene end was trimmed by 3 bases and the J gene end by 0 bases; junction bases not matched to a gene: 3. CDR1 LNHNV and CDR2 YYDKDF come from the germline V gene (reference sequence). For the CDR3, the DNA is TGTGCCACCAGCAGGGGACAGTCTAGCACAGATACGCAGTATTTT. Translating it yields CATSRGQSSTDTQYF.

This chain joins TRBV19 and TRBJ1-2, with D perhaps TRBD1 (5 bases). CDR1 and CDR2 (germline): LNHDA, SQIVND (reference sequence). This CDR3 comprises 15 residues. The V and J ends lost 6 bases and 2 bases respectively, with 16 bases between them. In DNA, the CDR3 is TGTGCCAGTAGGAGAAGCCCGACAGTGAACTATGGCTACACCTTC. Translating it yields CASRRSPTVNYGYTF.

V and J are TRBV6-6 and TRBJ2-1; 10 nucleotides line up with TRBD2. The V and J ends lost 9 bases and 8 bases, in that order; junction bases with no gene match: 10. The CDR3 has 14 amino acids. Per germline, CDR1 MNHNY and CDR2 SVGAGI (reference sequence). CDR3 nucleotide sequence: TGTGCCAGTTCGACGGCTAGCGGGAGAGATGAGCAGTTCTTC. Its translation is CASSTASGRDEQFF.

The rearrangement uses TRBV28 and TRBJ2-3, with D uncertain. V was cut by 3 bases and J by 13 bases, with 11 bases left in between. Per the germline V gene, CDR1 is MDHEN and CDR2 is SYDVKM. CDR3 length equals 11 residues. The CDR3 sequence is CASSLTDGKYF. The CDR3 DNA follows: TGTGCCAGCAGTTTGACGGACGGCAAGTATTTT.

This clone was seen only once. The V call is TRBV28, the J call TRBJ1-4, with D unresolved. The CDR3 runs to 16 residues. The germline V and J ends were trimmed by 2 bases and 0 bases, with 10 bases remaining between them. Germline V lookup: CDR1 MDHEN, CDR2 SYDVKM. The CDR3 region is CASSLVGSSTNEKLFF. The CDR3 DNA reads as TGTGCCAGCAGTTTAGTTGGAAGTTCAACTAATGAAAAACTGTTTTTT.

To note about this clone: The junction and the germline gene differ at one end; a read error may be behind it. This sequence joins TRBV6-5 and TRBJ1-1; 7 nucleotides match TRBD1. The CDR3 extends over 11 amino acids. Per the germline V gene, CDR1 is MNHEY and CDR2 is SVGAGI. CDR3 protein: CTSRRQGEAFF. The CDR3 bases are TGTACCAGCAGACGACAGGGTGAAGCTTTCTTT.

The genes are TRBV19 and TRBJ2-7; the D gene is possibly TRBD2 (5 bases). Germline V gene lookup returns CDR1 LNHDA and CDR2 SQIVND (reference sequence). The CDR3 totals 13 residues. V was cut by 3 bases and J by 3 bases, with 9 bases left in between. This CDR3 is CASSIGRNYEQYF. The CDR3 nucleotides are TGTGCCAGTAGTATTGGGAGAAACTACGAGCAGTACTTC.

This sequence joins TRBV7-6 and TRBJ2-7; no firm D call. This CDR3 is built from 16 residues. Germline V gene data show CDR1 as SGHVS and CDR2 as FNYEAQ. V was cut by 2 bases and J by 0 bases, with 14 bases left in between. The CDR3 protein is CASSLFPGGSSYEQYF. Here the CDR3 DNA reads TGTGCCAGCAGCTTATTTCCGGGCGGCAGCTCCTACGAGCAGTACTTC.

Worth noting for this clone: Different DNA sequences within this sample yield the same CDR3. CDR3 in amino acids: CASSPRQSNQPQHF. The CDR3 nucleotides read TGTGCCAGTAGTCCGCGACAGAGCAATCAGCCCCAGCATTTT. This chain connects TRBV19 to TRBJ1-5, with a tentative D call TRBD1 (5 bases). Trimming pared 5 bases from V and 1 base from J, leaving 9 bases between. Germline V lookup: CDR1 LNHDA, CDR2 SQIVND (reference sequence). The CDR3 extends over 14 amino acids.

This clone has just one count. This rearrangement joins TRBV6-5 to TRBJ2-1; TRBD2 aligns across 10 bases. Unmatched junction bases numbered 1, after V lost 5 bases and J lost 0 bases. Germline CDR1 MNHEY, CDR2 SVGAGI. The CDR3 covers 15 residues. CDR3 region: CASSGLADSYNEQFF. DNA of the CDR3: TGTGCCAGCAGTGGACTAGCGGACTCCTACAATGAGCAGTTCTTC.

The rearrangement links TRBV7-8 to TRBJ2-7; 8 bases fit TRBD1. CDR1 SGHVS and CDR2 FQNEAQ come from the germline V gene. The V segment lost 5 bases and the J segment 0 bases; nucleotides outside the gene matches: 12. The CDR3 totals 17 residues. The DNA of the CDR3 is TGTGCCAGCAGCAAAGACAGGGGTCCCAGGAGCTCCTACGAGCAGTACTTC. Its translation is CASSKDRGPRSSYEQYF.